A single sample is the source of the 23 T cell receptor beta chains below, sequenced in a study of shared clonotypes between healthy human individuals. The repertoire was sequenced with immunoSEQ multiplex PCR; TCRdb's copy has only in-frame clones and lacks some. The table has just over 2,000,000 clones, about 95% seen once. It was CD45RO-negative cells, positively selected for CCR7, that made up naive CD8 cells, with terminally differentiated effector memory CD45RA+ cells excluded. The source material was naive CD8+ T cells sorted from blood. The source of these receptors is a young man in good health.

To note about this clone: The sample holds other DNA sequences that translate to the same CDR3. This chain connects TRBV7-9 to TRBJ2-5, with a tentative D call TRBD2 (5 bases). V was trimmed by 3 bases and J by 2 bases, leaving 7 bases between them. The length of the CDR3 is 13 residues. Germline V lookup: CDR1 SEHNR, CDR2 FQNEAQ (reference sequence). The CDR3 region is CASSFRGQETQYF. Written as DNA, the CDR3 is TGTGCCAGCAGCTTCCGGGGTCAAGAGACCCAGTACTTC.

J is TRBJ1-2 and V is TRBV7-3; no clear D gene. The CDR3 extends over 13 amino acids. Germline lookup yields CDR1 SGHTA and CDR2 FQGTGA. Trimming pared 2 bases from V and 7 bases from J, leaving 11 bases between. CDR3 sequence: CASSLVGGSGYTF. The CDR3 nucleotides read TGTGCCAGCAGCTTAGTTGGCGGGTCTGGCTACACCTTC.

This rearrangement joins TRBV9 to TRBJ2-1, with 7 bases that match TRBD2. Germline V gene data show CDR1 as SGDLS and CDR2 as YYNGEE. V shed 3 bases and J 8 bases; nucleotides not matched to a gene: 11. CDR3 length: 15 residues. The CDR3 loop reads CASSAGSGLIDEQFF. CDR3 DNA sequence: TGTGCCAGCAGCGCGGGCTCGGGACTAATTGATGAGCAGTTCTTC. The full variable domain, in which reference TRBV9 and TRBJ2-1 provide the parts outside the CDR3, is DSGVTQTPKHLITATGQRVTLRCSPRSGDLSVYWYQQSLDQGLQFLIQYYNGEERAKGNILERFSAQQFPDLHSELNLSSLELGDSALYFCASSAGSGLIDEQFFGPGTRLTVL.

This clone was counted once. Other nucleotide sequences from this sample produce the same CDR3. This chain connects TRBV9 to TRBJ2-7, with TRBD2 as a possible D gene (6 bases). The CDR3 is made up of 13 amino acids. Germline-derived CDR1 and CDR2 are SGDLS and YYNGEE. With 2 bases removed from V and 6 bases from J, the gap between germline ends came to 12 bases. For the CDR3, the DNA is TGTGCCAGCAGCGTCGGGGGTGAAGGCGAGCAGTACTTC. This codes for CASSVGGEGEQYF.

This clone was seen only once. J is TRBJ1-1 and V is TRBV6-5; the D gene is possibly TRBD1 (5 bases). V was pared by 0 bases and J by 7 bases, with 12 bases between. CDR3 length: 14 residues. In germline, CDR1 is MNHEY, CDR2 SVGAGI. In DNA, the CDR3 is TGTGCCAGCAGTTACTCCGGGGCCGGCGGTGAAGCTTTCTTT. This codes for CASSYSGAGGEAFF.

J is TRBJ2-1 and V is TRBV7-2; D is uncertain. Germline V gene lookup returns CDR1 SGHTA and CDR2 FQGNSA. V lost 1 base and J lost 1, with 11 bases in between. The CDR3 totals 16 residues. CDR3: CASSLVLSSSYNEQFF. For the CDR3, the DNA is TGTGCCAGCAGCTTAGTCCTCTCCTCATCCTACAATGAGCAGTTCTTC.

The chain employs TRBV27 and TRBJ2-2; 13 bases match TRBD2. CDR1 MNHEY and CDR2 SMNVEV come from the germline V gene (reference sequence). The V gene end was trimmed by 9 bases and the J gene end by 3 bases; junction bases not matched to a gene: 1. This CDR3 is built from 14 residues. Here the CDR3 reads CASGLAGDTGELFF. CDR3 bases: TGTGCCAGTGGACTAGCGGGGGACACCGGGGAGCTGTTTTTT.

The V gene is TRBV27, the J gene TRBJ1-2; D remains ambiguous. The CDR3 loop spans 15 amino acids. Germline assignment: CDR1 MNHEY and CDR2 SMNVEV (reference sequence). V was pared by 7 bases and J by 1 base, with 16 bases between. The CDR3 protein is CASILRAGLNYGYTF. CDR3 DNA sequence: TGTGCCAGCATCCTCCGGGCGGGCCTTAACTATGGCTACACCTTC.

CDR3 region: CASTTGPGNTIYF. As DNA, the CDR3 is TGCGCCAGCACTACAGGGCCGGGAAACACCATATATTTT. V usage is TRBV23-1 and J usage is TRBJ1-3; tentatively, D is TRBD1 (6 bases). TRBV23-1 is an ORF, and what it does is uncertain. The length of the CDR3 is 13 residues. The V end lost 7 bases, the J end lost 4 bases, and 11 bases lay between the germline ends.

V and J are TRBV19 and TRBJ1-5, with D unclear. The V end was cut by 1 base, the J end by 10 bases, with 11 bases between. This CDR3 is 13 amino acids long. Per the germline V gene, CDR1 is LNHDA and CDR2 is SQIVND (reference sequence). This CDR3 is CASSIGPGSPQHF. CDR3 coding DNA: TGTGCCAGTAGTATAGGACCCGGGAGCCCCCAGCATTTT.

This chain joins TRBV2 and TRBJ2-2, with 8 bases aligning to TRBD1. There are 16 residues in the CDR3. The germline CDR1 and CDR2 sequences are SNHLY and FYNNEI. With 6 bases clipped from V and 10 bases from J, the junction kept 16 bases outside the gene matches. CDR3 sequence reads: CASRPGLDRVYEELFF. In DNA, the CDR3 is TGTGCCAGCAGACCGGGGCTGGACAGGGTGTATGAGGAGCTGTTTTTT.

This sequence joins TRBV18 and TRBJ2-5, with TRBD1 identical over 9 bases. The CDR3 runs to 14 residues. V was clipped by 8 bases and J by 3 bases; unmatched bases: 7. Germline loops: CDR1 KGHSH, CDR2 LQKENI. This CDR3 is CASRGWTGEETQYF. The CDR3 DNA is TGTGCCAGCCGGGGATGGACAGGGGAAGAGACCCAGTACTTC.

This chain's CDR3 is CASNFRGESSYEQYF. The CDR3 DNA sequence: TGTGCCAGCAACTTCAGGGGGGAAAGCTCCTACGAGCAGTACTTC. The gene calls are TRBV6-1 and TRBJ2-7; a possible D gene is TRBD1 (7 bases). With 7 bases removed from V and 0 bases from J, the gap between germline ends came to 16 bases. The CDR3 loop spans 15 amino acids. Per the germline V gene, CDR1 is MNHNS and CDR2 is SASEGT.

This clone has more than one count but fewer than ten. V is TRBV6-5 and J is TRBJ1-1; 8 bases match TRBD1. The CDR3 is 14 residues long. CDR1 and CDR2 from the germline V gene are MNHEY and SVGAGI. V shed 2 bases and J 6 bases; nucleotides not matched to a gene: 5. Written as DNA, the CDR3 is TGTGCCAGCAGTTACACCCGGACAGGGTCTGAAGCTTTCTTT. Protein: CASSYTRTGSEAFF.

J is TRBJ2-7 and V is TRBV5-6; D is unresolved. The CDR3 is 14 residues long. The V end lost 0 bases, the J end lost 3 bases, and 10 bases lay between the germline ends. Germline-derived CDR1 and CDR2 are SGHDT and YYEEEE. DNA of the CDR3: TGTGCCAGCAGCTTGGATTCACTTTACTACGAGCAGTACTTC. It is translated as CASSLDSLYYEQYF.

In its sample, this clone was seen a few times. The chain combines TRBV19 with TRBJ2-5, with a tentative D call TRBD2 (5 bases). Germline lookup yields CDR1 LNHDA and CDR2 SQIVND (reference sequence). The ends were cut back, 3 bases at V and 3 bases at J, with 17 bases in the middle. The CDR3 sequence is 16 residues long. CDR3 loop: CASSIGPHLGEETQYF. The CDR3 nucleotides are TGTGCCAGTAGTATCGGCCCCCACCTGGGAGAAGAGACCCAGTACTTC. Full variable domain (remainder filled in from reference TRBV19 and TRBJ2-5): DGGITQSPKYLFRKEGQNVTLSCEQNLNHDAMYWYRQDPGQGLRLIYYSQIVNDFQKGDIAEGYSVSREKKESFPLTVTSAQKNPTAFYLCASSIGPHLGEETQYFGPGTRLLVL.

The chain combines TRBV28 with TRBJ2-7, with 11 bases matching TRBD1. This CDR3 is built from 15 residues. Germline CDR1 and CDR2: MDHEN and SYDVKM. The J segment lost 5 bases and the V segment lost 6 bases, leaving 9 bases of the junction unmatched. As DNA, the CDR3 is TGTGCCAGCAGAAACGGACAGGGGGCCGCCGACGAGCAGTACTTC. Translation gives CASRNGQGAADEQYF.

This clone has a single count. This rearrangement joins TRBV11-2 to TRBJ2-5; weak D call: TRBD1 (6 bases). Germline CDR1 SGHAT, CDR2 FQNNGV. The CDR3 loop spans 15 amino acids. Between the trimmed V and J ends, which lost 2 bases and 2 bases, there was a span of 12 bases. CDR3 sequence: CASSLSQGRQETQYF. The CDR3 DNA follows: TGTGCCAGCAGCTTAAGTCAGGGGCGGCAAGAGACCCAGTACTTC.

The rearrangement links TRBV5-1 to TRBJ2-7, with D possibly matching TRBD2 (5 bases). CDR3 length: 14 amino acids. From germline, CDR1 is SGHRS and CDR2 YFSETQ. V was shortened by 1 base and J by 6 bases, with 14 bases between the two germline ends. CDR3 protein: CASSLQEAVGEQYF. In DNA, the CDR3 is TGCGCCAGCAGCTTGCAGGAGGCTGTGGGCGAGCAGTACTTC.

The chain carries TRBV12-2 and TRBJ2-1; the D call in the table, TRBD1, was not verified against the DNA. TRBV12-2 is a pseudogene. CDR3 length: 16 amino acids. The CDR3 here is CASRLPLLGQGDEQFF. The CDR3 nucleotides are TGTGCAAGTCGCTTACCCCTACTAGGACAGGGTGATGAGCAGTTCTTC.

The chain uses TRBV19 and TRBJ1-3, with D unresolved. The CDR3 is made up of 13 amino acids. Trimming stripped 6 bases from V and 0 bases from J, with 6 bases between. Germline V CDR1 and CDR2: LNHDA, SQIVND (reference sequence). The CDR3 DNA is TGTGCCAGTAGGTCGAGCTCTGGAAACACCATATATTTT. Translation: CASRSSSGNTIYF.

This chain links TRBV10-1 with TRBJ2-7, with no clear D. CDR3 length: 14 amino acids. V was pared by 4 bases and J by 7 bases, with 17 bases between. The germline CDR1 and CDR2 sequences are WNHNN and SYGVQD (reference sequence). The CDR3: CASSALGPVEEQYF. The CDR3 DNA reads as TGCGCCAGCAGTGCCCTAGGACCGGTGGAAGAGCAGTACTTC.

J is TRBJ2-4 and V is TRBV6-5; D is ambiguous. Germline V gene sequence: CDR1 MNHEY, CDR2 SVGAGI. V was shortened by 4 bases and J by 2 bases, with 6 bases between the two germline ends. CDR3 length: 13 residues. CDR3 coding DNA: TGTGCCAGCAGTTTGGGGTCCAAAAACATTCAGTACTTC. Protein: CASSLGSKNIQYF.